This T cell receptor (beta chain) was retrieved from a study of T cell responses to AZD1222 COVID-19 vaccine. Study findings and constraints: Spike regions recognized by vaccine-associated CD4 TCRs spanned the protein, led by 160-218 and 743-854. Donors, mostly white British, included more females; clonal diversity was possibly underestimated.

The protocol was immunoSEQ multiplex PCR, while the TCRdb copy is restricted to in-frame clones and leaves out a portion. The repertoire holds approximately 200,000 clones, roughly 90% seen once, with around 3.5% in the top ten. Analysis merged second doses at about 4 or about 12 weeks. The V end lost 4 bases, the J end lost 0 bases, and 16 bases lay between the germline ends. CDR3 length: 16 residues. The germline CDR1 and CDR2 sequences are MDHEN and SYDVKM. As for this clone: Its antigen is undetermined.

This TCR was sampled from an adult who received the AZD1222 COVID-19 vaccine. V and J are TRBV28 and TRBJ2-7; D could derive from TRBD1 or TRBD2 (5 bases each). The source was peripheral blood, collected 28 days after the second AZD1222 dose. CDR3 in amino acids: CASSSPGAFSSYEQYF. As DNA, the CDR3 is TGTGCCAGCAGTTCCCCCGGGGCTTTTAGCTCCTACGAGCAGTACTTC.